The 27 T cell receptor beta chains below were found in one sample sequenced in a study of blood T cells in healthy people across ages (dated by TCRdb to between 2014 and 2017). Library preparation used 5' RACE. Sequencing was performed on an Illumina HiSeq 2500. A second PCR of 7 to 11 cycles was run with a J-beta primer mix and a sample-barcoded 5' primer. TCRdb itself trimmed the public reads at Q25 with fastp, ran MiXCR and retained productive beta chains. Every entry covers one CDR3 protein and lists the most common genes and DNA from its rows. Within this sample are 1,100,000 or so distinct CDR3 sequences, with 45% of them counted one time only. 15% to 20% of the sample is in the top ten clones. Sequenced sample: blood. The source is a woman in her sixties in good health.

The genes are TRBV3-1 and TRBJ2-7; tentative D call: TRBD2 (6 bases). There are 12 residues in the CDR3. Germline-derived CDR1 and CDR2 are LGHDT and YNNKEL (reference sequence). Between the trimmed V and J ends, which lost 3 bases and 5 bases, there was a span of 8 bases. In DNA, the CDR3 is TGTGCCAGCAGCCACCAGCGGGACGAGCAGTACTTC. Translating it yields CASSHQRDEQYF.

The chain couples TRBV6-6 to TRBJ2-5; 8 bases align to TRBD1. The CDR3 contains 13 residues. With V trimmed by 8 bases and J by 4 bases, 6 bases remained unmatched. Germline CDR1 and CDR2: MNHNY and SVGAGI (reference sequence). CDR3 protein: CASGQGALETQYF. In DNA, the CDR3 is TGTGCCAGCGGGCAGGGGGCATTAGAGACCCAGTACTTC.

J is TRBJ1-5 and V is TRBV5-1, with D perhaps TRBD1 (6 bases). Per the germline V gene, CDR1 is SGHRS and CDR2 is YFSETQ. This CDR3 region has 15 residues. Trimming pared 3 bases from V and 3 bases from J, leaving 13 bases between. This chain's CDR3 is CASSWTTGPNQPQHF. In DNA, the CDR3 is TGCGCCAGCAGCTGGACCACAGGGCCCAATCAGCCCCAGCATTTT.

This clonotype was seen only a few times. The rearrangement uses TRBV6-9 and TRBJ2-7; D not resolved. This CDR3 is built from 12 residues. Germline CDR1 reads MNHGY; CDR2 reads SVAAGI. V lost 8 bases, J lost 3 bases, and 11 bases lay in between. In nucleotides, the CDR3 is TGTGCCAGCGTTGTTCCAAACTACGAGCAGTACTTC. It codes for CASVVPNYEQYF.

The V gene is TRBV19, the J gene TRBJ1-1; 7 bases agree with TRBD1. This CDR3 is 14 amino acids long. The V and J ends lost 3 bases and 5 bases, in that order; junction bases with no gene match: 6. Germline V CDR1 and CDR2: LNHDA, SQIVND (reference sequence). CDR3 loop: CASSIEGARTEAFF. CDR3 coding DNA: TGTGCCAGTAGTATTGAGGGGGCGAGAACTGAAGCTTTCTTT.

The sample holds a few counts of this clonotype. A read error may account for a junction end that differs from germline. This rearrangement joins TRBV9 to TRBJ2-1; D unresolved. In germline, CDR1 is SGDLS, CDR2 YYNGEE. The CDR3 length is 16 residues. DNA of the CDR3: TGTGCCAGCAGCGTAGGAGAGTTAGACCTATACAATGGGCAGTTCTTC. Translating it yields CASSVGELDLYNGQFF.

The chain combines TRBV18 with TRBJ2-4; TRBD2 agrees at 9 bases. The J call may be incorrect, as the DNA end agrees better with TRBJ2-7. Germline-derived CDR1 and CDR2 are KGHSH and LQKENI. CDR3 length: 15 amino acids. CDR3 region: CASSPTASGTYEQYF. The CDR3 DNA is TGTGCCAGCTCACCGACGGCTAGCGGGACCTACGAGCAGTACTTC.

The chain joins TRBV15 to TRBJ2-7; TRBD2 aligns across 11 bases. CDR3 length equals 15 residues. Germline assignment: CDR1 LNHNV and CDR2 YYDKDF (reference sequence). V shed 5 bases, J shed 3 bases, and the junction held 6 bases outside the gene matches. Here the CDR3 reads CATSPKTSGIYEQYF. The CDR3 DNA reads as TGTGCCACCAGCCCAAAGACTAGCGGGATCTACGAGCAGTACTTC.

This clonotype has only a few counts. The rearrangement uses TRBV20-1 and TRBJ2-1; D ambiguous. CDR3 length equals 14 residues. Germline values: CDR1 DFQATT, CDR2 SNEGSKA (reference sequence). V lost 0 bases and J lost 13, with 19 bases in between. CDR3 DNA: TGCAGTGCTAGAGATTTCTACAGCCAAGAGACCCAGTTCTTC. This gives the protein CSARDFYSQETQFF.

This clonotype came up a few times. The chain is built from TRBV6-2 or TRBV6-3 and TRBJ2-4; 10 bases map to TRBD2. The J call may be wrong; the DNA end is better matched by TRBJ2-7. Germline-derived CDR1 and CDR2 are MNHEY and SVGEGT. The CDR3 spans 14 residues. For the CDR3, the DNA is TGTGCCAGCAGTGACGGGCTAGCGGGAGTCGAGCAGTACTTC. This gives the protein CASSDGLAGVEQYF.

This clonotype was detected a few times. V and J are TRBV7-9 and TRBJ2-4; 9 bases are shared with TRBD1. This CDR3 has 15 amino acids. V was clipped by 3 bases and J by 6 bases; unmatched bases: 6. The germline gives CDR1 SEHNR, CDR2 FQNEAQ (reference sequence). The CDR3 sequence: CASSFLGQGSNIQYF. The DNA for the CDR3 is TGTGCCAGCAGCTTTCTGGGACAGGGTTCAAACATTCAGTACTTC.

CDR3 region: CASSPQVGDTQYF. The CDR3 DNA reads as TGTGCCAGCAGCCCTCAAGTTGGAGATACGCAGTATTTT. This chain links TRBV7-3 with TRBJ2-3; no reliable D call. The CDR3 runs 13 residues. V was cut by 5 bases and J by 5 bases, with 11 bases left in between. Germline V lookup: CDR1 SGHTA, CDR2 FQGTGA.

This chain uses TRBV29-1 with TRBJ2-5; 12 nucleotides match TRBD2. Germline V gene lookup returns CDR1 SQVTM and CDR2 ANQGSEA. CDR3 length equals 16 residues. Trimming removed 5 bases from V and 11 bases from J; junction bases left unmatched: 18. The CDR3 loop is CSVPGLAGSSYNEQYF. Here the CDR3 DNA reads TGCAGCGTTCCGGGACTAGCGGGCTCATCCTACAATGAGCAGTACTTC.

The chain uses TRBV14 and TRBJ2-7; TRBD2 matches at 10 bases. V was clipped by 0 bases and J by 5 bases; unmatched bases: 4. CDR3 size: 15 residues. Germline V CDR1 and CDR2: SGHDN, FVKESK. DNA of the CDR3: TGTGCCAGCAGCCAAGAACTAGCGGGATATCACGAGCAGTACTTC. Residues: CASSQELAGYHEQYF.

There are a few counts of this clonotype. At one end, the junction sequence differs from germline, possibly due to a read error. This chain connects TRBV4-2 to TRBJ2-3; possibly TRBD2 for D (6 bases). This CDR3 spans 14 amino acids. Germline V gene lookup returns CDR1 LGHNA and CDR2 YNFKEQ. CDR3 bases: TGTGCCAGCAGCCAAGGCACTAGCAGAGATACGCAGTATTTT. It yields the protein CASSQGTSRDTQYF.

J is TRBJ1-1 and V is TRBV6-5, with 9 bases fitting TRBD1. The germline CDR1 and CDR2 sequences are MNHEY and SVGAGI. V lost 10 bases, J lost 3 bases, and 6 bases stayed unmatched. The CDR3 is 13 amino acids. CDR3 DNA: TGTGCCACCCAGGGACAGGGCTACACTGAAGCTTTCTTT. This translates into CATQGQGYTEAFF.

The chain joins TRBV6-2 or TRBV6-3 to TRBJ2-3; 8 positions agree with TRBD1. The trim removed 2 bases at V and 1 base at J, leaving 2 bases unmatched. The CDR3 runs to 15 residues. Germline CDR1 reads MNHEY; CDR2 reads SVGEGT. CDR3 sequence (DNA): TGTGCCAGCAGTTACCTGACAGGGGGCACAGATACGCAGTATTTT. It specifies CASSYLTGGTDTQYF.

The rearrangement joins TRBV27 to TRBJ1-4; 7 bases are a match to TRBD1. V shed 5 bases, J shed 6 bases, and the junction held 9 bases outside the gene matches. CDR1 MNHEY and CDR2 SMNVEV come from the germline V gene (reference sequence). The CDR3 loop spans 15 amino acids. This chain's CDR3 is CASSPQTGSDEKLFF. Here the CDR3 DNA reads TGTGCCAGCAGTCCCCAGACAGGGTCGGATGAAAAACTGTTTTTT.

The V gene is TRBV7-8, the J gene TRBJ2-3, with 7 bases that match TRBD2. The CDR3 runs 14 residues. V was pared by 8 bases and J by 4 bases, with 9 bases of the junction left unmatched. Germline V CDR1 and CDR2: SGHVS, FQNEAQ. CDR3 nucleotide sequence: TGTGCCAGCGAGGGGCGGGGAGGGTCAGATACGCAGTATTTT. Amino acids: CASEGRGGSDTQYF.

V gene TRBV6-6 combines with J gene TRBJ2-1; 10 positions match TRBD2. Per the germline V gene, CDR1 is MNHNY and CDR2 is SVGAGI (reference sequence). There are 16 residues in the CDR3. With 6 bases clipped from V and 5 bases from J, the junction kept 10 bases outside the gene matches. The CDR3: CASSRRAGGAHNEQFF. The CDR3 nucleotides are TGTGCCAGCAGCCGACGAGCGGGAGGGGCTCACAATGAGCAGTTCTTC.

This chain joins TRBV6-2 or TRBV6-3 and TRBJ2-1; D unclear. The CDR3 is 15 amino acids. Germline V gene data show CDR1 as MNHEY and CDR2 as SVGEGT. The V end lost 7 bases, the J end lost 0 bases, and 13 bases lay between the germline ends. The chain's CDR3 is CASNWTPSSYNEQFF. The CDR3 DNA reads TGTGCCAGCAACTGGACGCCGAGCTCCTACAATGAGCAGTTCTTC.

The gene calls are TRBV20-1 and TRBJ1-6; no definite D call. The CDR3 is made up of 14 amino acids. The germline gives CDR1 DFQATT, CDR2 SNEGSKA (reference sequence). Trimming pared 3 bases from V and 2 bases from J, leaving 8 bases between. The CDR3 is CSARERPYNSPLHF. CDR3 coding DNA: TGCAGTGCTAGGGAAAGGCCCTATAATTCACCCCTCCACTTT.

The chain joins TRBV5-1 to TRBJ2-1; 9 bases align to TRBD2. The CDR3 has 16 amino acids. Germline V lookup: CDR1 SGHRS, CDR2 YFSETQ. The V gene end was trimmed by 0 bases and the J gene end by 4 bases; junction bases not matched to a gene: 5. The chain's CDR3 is CASSLAVAGVYNEQFF. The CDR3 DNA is TGCGCCAGCAGCTTGGCCGTAGCGGGAGTATACAATGAGCAGTTCTTC.

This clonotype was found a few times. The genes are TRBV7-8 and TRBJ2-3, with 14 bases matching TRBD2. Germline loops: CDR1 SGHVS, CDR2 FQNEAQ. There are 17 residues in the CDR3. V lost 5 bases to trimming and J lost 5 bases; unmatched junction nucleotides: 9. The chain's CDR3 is CASSPWTSGRSQDTQYF. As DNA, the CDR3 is TGTGCCAGCAGCCCCTGGACTAGCGGGAGGTCGCAAGATACGCAGTATTTT.

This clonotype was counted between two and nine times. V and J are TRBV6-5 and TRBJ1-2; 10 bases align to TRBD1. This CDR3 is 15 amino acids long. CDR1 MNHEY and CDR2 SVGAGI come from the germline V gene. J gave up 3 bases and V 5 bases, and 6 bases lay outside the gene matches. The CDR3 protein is CASSVDRGLDYGYTF. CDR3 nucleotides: TGTGCCAGCAGTGTAGACAGGGGGCTGGACTATGGCTACACCTTC.

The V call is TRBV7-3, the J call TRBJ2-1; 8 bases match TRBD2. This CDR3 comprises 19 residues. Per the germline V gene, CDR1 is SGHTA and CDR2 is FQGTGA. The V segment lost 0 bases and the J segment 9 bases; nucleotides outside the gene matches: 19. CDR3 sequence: CASSLTGSGKREIDGEQFF. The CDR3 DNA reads TGTGCCAGCAGCTTAACGGGGTCGGGTAAGCGGGAGATAGACGGTGAGCAGTTCTTC.

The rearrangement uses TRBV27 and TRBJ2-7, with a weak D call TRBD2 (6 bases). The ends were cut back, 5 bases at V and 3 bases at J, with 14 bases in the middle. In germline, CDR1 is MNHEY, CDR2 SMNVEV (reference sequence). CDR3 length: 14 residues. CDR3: CASSGRLGSYEQYF. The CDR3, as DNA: TGTGCCAGCAGTGGGCGACTAGGAAGCTACGAGCAGTACTTC.